The source of this T cell receptor beta chain is a study of blood T cells in healthy people across ages. This clonotype was recorded a few times. With V trimmed by 1 base and J by 9 bases, 6 bases remained unmatched. Germline lookup yields CDR1 GTSNPN and CDR2 SVGIG (reference sequence). This CDR3 region has 13 residues. The use of a sample-barcoded 5' primer and a J-beta primer mix characterized a second PCR of about 6 to 12 cycles. TCRdb called the 5' RACE reads again in MiXCR, with one record for every CDR3 protein. The sample yields about 650,000 distinct CDR3 sequences, approximately 30% seen once.

The sample taken for sequencing was blood. The V gene is TRBV30, the J gene TRBJ2-1; 7 bases are a match to TRBD1. This TCR derives from a woman older than 75 in good health. The CDR3 DNA sequence: TGTGCCTGGAGTGGGGACAGCAACCTTGAGCAGTTCTTC. It encodes CAWSGDSNLEQFF. The full variable domain, its missing parts supplied by reference TRBV30 and TRBJ2-1, is SQTIHQWPATLVQPVGSPLSLECTVEGTSNPNLYWYRQAAGRGLQLLFYSVGIGQISSEVPQNLSASRPQDRQFILSSKKLLLSDSGFYLCAWSGDSNLEQFFGPGTRLTVL.